The entry that follows covers one TCR beta chain sequence. Per the original data handling: Reference gene primers were amplified, and this amplification served to estimate nucleated cell counts. Profiling relied on immunoSEQ multiplex PCR, and the TCRdb table lists in-frame clones only, not all of them. V and J calls and clone size follow that table, whereas D and trimming were derived from the DNA. The data hold about 180,000 clones, with 70% to 85% observed a single time. Cohorts were determined from participant-reported clinical history. Among Cohort 3 donors, those recovered had two negative PCRs, clearance, or symptom resolution. The CDR3 spans 13 residues. The germline V and J ends were trimmed by 0 bases and 4 bases, with 8 bases remaining between them. Germline V CDR1 and CDR2: SGHKS, YYEKEE (reference sequence). The record originates from a study of blood T cell repertoires in COVID-19.

The sample taken for sequencing was PBMCs or T cells enriched from blood (not recorded which). The chain links TRBV5-5 to TRBJ2-7; perhaps TRBD2 as D (6 bases). This receptor was taken from a woman aged 45 to 65 who had recovered from COVID-19. The CDR3 region is CASSLGAGYEQYF. For the CDR3, the DNA is TGTGCCAGCAGCTTGGGGGCGGGGTACGAGCAGTACTTC.